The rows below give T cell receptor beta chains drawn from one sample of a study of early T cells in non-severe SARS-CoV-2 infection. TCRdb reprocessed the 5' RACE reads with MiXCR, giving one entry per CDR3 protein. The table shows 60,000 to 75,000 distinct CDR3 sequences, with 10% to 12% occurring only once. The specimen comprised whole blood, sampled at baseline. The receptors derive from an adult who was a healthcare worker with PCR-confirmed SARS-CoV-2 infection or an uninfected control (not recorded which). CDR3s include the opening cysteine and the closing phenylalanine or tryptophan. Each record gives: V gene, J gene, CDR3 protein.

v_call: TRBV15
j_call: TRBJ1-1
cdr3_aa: CATSRGGNTEAFF

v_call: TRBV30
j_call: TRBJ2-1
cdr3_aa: CAWRVNLNEQFF

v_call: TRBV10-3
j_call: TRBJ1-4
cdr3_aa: CAISEAGQQNEKLFF

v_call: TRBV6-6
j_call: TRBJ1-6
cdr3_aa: CASSYSMGRTNSPLHF

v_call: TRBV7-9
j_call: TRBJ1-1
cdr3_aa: CASSSDSLEAFF

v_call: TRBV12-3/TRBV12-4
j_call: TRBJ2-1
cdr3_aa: CASTKGLSSYNEQFF

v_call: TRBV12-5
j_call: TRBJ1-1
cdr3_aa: CASGLRVSDTEAFF

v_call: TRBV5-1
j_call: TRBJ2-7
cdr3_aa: CASSLLGGEQYF

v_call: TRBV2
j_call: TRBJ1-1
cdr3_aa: CASRGSPATEAFF

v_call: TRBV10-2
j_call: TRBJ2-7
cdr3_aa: CASSESSSYEQYF

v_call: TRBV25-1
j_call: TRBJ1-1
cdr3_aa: CASSRSGSTEAFF

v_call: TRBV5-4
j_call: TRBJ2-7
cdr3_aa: CASSLQNYEQYF

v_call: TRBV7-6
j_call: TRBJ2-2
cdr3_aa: CASSVLWGELFF

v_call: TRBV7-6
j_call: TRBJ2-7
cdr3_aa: CASSTSGSNHEQYF

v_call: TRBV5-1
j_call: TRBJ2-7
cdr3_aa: CASSLEGRPYEQYF

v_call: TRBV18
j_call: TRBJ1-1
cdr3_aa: CASSLKTGTVGTEAFF

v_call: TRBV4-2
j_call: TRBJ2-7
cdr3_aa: CASSQAARESYEQYF

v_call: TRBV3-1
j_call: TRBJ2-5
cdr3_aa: CASGHGVEKTQYF

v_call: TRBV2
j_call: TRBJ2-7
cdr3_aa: CASSPGHLYEQYF

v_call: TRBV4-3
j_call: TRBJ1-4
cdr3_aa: CASSQDWGNEKLFF

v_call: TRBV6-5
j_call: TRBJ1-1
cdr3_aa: CASRSSEEAVPEAFF

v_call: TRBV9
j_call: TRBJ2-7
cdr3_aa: CASSGQGASYEQYF

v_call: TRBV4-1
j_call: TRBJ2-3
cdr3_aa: CASSQALAGGDTQYF

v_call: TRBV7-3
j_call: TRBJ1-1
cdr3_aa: CASSLTTGRGLTEAFF

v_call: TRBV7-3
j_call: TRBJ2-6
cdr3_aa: CASSPKPEIFSGANVLTF

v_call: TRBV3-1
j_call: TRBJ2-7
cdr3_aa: CASSRGTSYEQYF

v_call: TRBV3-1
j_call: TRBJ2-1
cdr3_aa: CASSHSSGVNEQFF

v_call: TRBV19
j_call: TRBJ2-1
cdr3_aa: CASERGNHYNEQFF

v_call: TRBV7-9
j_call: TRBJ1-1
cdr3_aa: CASSLQGFSTEAFF

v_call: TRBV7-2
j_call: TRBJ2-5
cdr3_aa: CASSLVQGANQETQYF

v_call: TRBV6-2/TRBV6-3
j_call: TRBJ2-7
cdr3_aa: CASTAGMRYEQYF

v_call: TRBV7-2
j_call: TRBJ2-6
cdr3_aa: CASSLKQGIISGANVLTF